This passage covers 4 T cell receptor beta chains from one sample sequenced in a study of OX40 agonist ivuxolimab in advanced cancers. Libraries were prepared through the immunoSEQ multiplex PCR assay. The table was pulled from immuneACCESS by TCRdb, which kept in-frame rearrangements only. Such tables lose some clones; where checked, under half of the loss comes from unresolved V genes, and the rest has no known cause. The table for this sample lists fewer than 30,000 clones; roughly 90% of them were counted only once. The ten top clones hold 31% of the sample. Sequenced material: CD4+ or CD8+ T cells sorted from blood, taken in a trial of the OX40 agonist ivuxolimab. The receptors originated from an adult with an advanced solid tumor such as melanoma, head and neck, liver or kidney cancer.

The rearrangement links TRBV18 to TRBJ1-4; no clear D. The CDR3 has 15 amino acids. In germline, CDR1 is KGHSH, CDR2 LQKENI. V gave up 2 bases and J gave up 7 bases, with 14 bases separating them. The CDR3 loop is CASSPIGNGIEKLFF. In DNA form, the CDR3 reads TGTGCCAGCTCACCAATCGGAAACGGAATTGAAAAACTGTTTTTT.

V gene TRBV19 combines with J gene TRBJ1-2; 7 nucleotides align to TRBD1. The CDR3 loop spans 16 amino acids. V was clipped by 7 bases and J by 7 bases; unmatched bases: 18. CDR1 and CDR2 (germline): LNHDA, SQIVND (reference sequence). For the CDR3, the DNA is TGTGCCAGTACCAAGGGACAGTCGACGACTGCTCGTGGCTACACCTTC. Amino acids: CASTKGQSTTARGYTF.

The J gene is TRBJ2-2, the V gene TRBV11-3; 8 nucleotides agree with TRBD1. V trimming: 2 bases; J trimming: 5 bases; junction bases outside the gene matches: 7. Germline V gene lookup returns CDR1 SGHNT and CDR2 YENEEA. The CDR3 covers 16 residues. Here the CDR3 reads CASSLRQGAKTGELFF. CDR3 DNA: TGTGCCAGCAGCTTAAGGCAGGGGGCTAAAACCGGGGAGCTGTTTTTT.

In DNA, the CDR3 is TGCGCCAGCAGCTTGGCAGGGCAGGAACGTCAGCCCCAGCATTTT. This translates into CASSLAGQERQPQHF. J is TRBJ1-5 and V is TRBV5-1; a possible D gene is TRBD1 (5 bases). Germline loops: CDR1 SGHRS, CDR2 YFSETQ. The V end was cut by 0 bases, the J end by 6 bases, with 13 bases between. This CDR3 comprises 15 residues. Full variable domain (rest looked up from reference TRBV5-1 and TRBJ1-5): KAGVTQTPRYLIKTRGQQVTLSCSPISGHRSVSWYQQTPGQGLQFLFEYFSETQRNKGNFPGRFSGRQFSNSRSEMNVSTLELGDSALYLCASSLAGQERQPQHFGDGTRLSIL.